This TCR beta chain emerged from a study of shared clonotypes between healthy human individuals. Study background: For every donor, three CD4 naive, three CD4 memory, two CD8 naive and one CD8 memory plates were used. Study-level points and caveats: Generation of non-shared clonotypes was less probable than generation of clonotypes shared by all four donors.

Each sorted subset replicate got 200 ng genomic DNA, roughly 33,000 genomes. Data came from immunoSEQ multiplex PCR; TCRdb stores just in-frame clones and leaves some out. The data show some 2,500,000 clones, around 93% seen once. All donors were Caucasian adults living in Nashville, Tennessee. The germline V and J ends were trimmed by 7 bases and 7 bases, with 16 bases remaining between them. This CDR3 comprises 13 residues. The germline V gene has CDR1 MDHEN and CDR2 SYDVKM. In regard to this clone: Its cognate antigen is unknown.

The sequence derives from a man between 18 and 35 years old in good health. Some clones in this sample may be carry-over from other donors' samples. The chain links TRBV28 to TRBJ1-1; no clear D gene. Input material: naive CD4+ T cells from PBMCs. Subset reported: CD45RA+ positively selected. The CDR3 DNA reads TGTGCCAGCAACAGAACCCCCCGGGGTGAAGCTTTCTTT. Translation: CASNRTPRGEAFF.